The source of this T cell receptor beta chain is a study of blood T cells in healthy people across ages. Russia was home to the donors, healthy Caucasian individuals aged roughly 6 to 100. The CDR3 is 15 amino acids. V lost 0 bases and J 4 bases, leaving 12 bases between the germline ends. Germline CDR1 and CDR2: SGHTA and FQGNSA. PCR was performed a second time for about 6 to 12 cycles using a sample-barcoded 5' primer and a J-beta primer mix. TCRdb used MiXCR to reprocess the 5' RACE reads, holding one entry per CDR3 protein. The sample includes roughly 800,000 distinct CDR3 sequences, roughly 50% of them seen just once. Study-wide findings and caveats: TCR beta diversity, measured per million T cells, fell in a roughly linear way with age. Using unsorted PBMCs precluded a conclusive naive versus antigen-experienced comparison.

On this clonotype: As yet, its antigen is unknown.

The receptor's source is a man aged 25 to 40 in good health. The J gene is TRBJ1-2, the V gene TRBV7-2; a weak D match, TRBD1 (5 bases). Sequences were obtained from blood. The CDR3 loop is CASSLAIPGIYGYTF. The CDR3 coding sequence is TGTGCCAGCAGCTTAGCGATTCCAGGGATCTATGGCTACACCTTC.